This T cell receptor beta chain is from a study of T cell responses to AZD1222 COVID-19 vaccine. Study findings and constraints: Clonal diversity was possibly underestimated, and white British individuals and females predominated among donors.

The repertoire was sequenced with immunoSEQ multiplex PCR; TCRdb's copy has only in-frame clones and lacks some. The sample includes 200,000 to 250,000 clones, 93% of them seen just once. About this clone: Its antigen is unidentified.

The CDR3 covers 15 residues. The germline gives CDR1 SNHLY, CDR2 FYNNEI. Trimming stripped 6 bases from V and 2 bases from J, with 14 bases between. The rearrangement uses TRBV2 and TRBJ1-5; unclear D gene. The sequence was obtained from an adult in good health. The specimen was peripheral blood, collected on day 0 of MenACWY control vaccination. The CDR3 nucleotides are TGTGCCAGCAGAGCCACAGCGGGCGGCAATCAGCCCCAGCATTTT. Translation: CASRATAGGNQPQHF.